This TCR beta chain derives from a study of blood T cell repertoires in COVID-19. This CDR3 has 14 residues. Germline CDR1 reads WSHSY; CDR2 reads SAAADI. J was trimmed by 4 bases and V by 6 bases; bases with no gene match: 8. Two negative PCRs, clearance, or symptom resolution were required of recovered Cohort 3 donors. This clone was seen only once. In the original processing: How many nucleated cells were present was estimated from reference gene primer amplification. Data came from immunoSEQ multiplex PCR; TCRdb stores just in-frame clones and leaves some out. Clone size and V and J calls were adopted from that table, with D and trimming inferred from the DNA. The sample includes 240,000 or so clones, roughly 83% of them seen just once.

Input material: PBMCs or T cells enriched from blood (not recorded which). The sequence derives from a woman aged 45-65 years who had recovered from COVID-19. The gene calls are TRBV10-2 and TRBJ1-2; 7 bases match TRBD1. CDR3 amino acids: CASRGDSWTYGYTF. CDR3 in DNA: TGCGCCAGCAGAGGGGACAGCTGGACCTATGGCTACACCTTC.